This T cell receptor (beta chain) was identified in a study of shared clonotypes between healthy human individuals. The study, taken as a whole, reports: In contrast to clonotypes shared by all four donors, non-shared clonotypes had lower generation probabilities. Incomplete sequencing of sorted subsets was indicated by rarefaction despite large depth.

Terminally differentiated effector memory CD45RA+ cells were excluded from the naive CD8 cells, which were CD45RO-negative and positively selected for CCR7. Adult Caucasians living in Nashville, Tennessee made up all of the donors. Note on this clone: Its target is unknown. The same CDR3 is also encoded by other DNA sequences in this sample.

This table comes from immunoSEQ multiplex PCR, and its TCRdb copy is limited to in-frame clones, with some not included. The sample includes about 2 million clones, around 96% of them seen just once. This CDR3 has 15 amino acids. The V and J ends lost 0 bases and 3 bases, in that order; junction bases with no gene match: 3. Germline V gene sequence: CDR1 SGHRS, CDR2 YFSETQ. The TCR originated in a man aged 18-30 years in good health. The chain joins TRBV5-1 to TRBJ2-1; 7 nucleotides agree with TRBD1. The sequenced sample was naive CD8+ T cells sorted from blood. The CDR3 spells CASSLAGGFYNEQFF. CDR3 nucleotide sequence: TGCGCCAGCAGCTTGGCAGGGGGTTTCTACAATGAGCAGTTCTTC.